A single sample is the source of the 18 T cell receptor beta chains below, sequenced in a study of shared T cell receptors in the human thymus. The data were produced by immunoSEQ multiplex PCR, yet TCRdb's version contains in-frame clones alone and is incomplete. The table includes more than 550,000 clones, over 75% detected once. This sample was also put to use in a study of human thymus T cells.

Sequencing input: thymocytes. These receptors all come from a boy under two years old with a congenital heart defect.

This rearrangement joins TRBV6-5 to TRBJ2-5; 10 positions agree with TRBD1. The end of the DNA fits TRBJ2-7 better, so the J call may be wrong. This CDR3 has 13 amino acids. CDR1 and CDR2 from the germline V gene are MNHEY and SVGAGI. CDR3 in amino acids: CACSGTGVHEQYF. CDR3 nucleotide sequence: TGTGCCTGCTCCGGGACAGGGGTCCACGAGCAGTACTTC.

This clone was seen a single time. This chain joins TRBV5-6 and TRBJ2-1; D is ambiguous. The CDR3 covers 16 residues. V was shortened by 1 base and J by 8 bases, with 19 bases between the two germline ends. Germline CDR1 is SGHDT and CDR2 is YYEEEE. The CDR3 reads CASSLFVGGSEDEQFF. CDR3 sequence (DNA): TGTGCCAGCAGCTTGTTTGTTGGCGGATCAGAGGATGAGCAGTTCTTC.

This clone appeared once. The chain links TRBV9 to TRBJ2-3; D possibly corresponds to TRBD2 (6 bases). V lost 2 bases, J lost 9 bases, and 16 bases lay in between. There are 14 residues in the CDR3. Germline CDR1 is SGDLS and CDR2 is YYNGEE. The CDR3 nucleotides are TGTGCCAGCAGCGTGGGGACTCCCGCCGACACGCAGTATTTT. Its translation: CASSVGTPADTQYF.

CDR3 protein: CASSLRDRGMLEQYF. The CDR3 DNA follows: TGTGCCAGCAGTTTAAGGGACAGGGGGATGTTGGAGCAGTACTTC. The rearrangement uses TRBV28 and TRBJ2-7; 11 nucleotides match TRBD1. The germline gives CDR1 MDHEN, CDR2 SYDVKM. The CDR3 has 15 residues. V shed 2 bases and J 7 bases; nucleotides not matched to a gene: 7.

The V call is TRBV19, the J call TRBJ1-1; TRBD1 aligns across 9 bases. This CDR3 spans 13 amino acids. After removal of 7 bases from V and 5 bases from J, the junction contained 5 bases not matched to a gene. CDR1 is LNHDA, CDR2 SQIVND, per germline (reference sequence). The CDR3 DNA reads TGTGCCAGTACCGGACAGGGGAATACTGAAGCTTTCTTT. This codes for CASTGQGNTEAFF.

This clone was found once. CDR3 nucleotides: TGTGCCAGCTCGGGAGTAAACACCGGGGAGCTGTTTTTT. Translating it yields CASSGVNTGELFF. The genes are TRBV6-5 and TRBJ2-2; possible D gene TRBD2, 6 bases. The CDR3 totals 13 residues. The germline V and J ends were trimmed by 8 bases and 2 bases, with 9 bases remaining between them. Germline V gene lookup returns CDR1 MNHEY and CDR2 SVGAGI.

This sequence joins TRBV5-6 and TRBJ2-3; D may be TRBD2 (7 bases). Germline loops: CDR1 SGHDT, CDR2 YYEEEE. The CDR3 runs 17 residues. The V end lost 2 bases, the J end lost 2 bases, and 18 bases lay between the germline ends. The CDR3 DNA sequence: TGTGCCAGCAGCTTAAAGGGGGAGGGGGAGTTCACAGATACGCAGTATTTT. Protein: CASSLKGEGEFTDTQYF.

The count of this clone is one. The rearrangement links TRBV2 to TRBJ2-5; weak D call: TRBD2 (5 bases). Germline V CDR1 and CDR2: SNHLY, FYNNEI. This CDR3 contains 13 residues. Trimming shortened V by 4 bases and J by 2 bases, and 8 bases separated the two germline ends. CDR3 nucleotide sequence: TGTGCCAGCAGTGTGGAGCGGCAAGAGACCCAGTACTTC. Protein product: CASSVERQETQYF.

This clone has a single count. The chain combines TRBV6-1 with TRBJ1-2; 7 nucleotides line up with TRBD1. CDR1 is MNHNS, CDR2 SASEGT, per germline. V gave up 6 bases and J gave up 6 bases; unmatched junction bases: 10. The CDR3 loop spans 14 amino acids. The CDR3 DNA reads as TGTGCCAGCAGCCTCCGGGACAGTGTTCATGGCTACACCTTC. As protein: CASSLRDSVHGYTF.

The rearrangement links TRBV27 to TRBJ1-5; D not resolved. V lost 3 bases, J lost 3 bases, and 12 bases lay in between. CDR1 is MNHEY and CDR2 is SMNVEV in the germline V gene (reference sequence). This CDR3 contains 15 residues. CDR3 sequence: CASSFATDPNQPQHF. CDR3 bases: TGTGCCAGCAGTTTTGCTACAGACCCCAATCAGCCCCAGCATTTT.

The chain couples TRBV27 to TRBJ2-2, with TRBD2 as a possible D gene (5 bases). Germline CDR1 reads MNHEY; CDR2 reads SMNVEV (reference sequence). Trimming stripped 5 bases from V and 3 bases from J, with 16 bases between. This CDR3 has 16 residues. In DNA form, the CDR3 reads TGTGCCAGCAGTCCCCTCCTCGGGGAAGACACCGGGGAGCTGTTTTTT. Translated: CASSPLLGEDTGELFF.

This chain uses TRBV28 with TRBJ1-2, with TRBD1 matching 8 bases. After removal of 6 bases from V and 2 bases from J, the junction contained 14 bases not matched to a gene. CDR1 MDHEN and CDR2 SYDVKM come from the germline V gene. The CDR3 is 17 amino acids. As DNA, the CDR3 is TGTGCCAGCAGCGATAGCCCCTCCAGGGGGCGCAACTATGGCTACACCTTC. Translation: CASSDSPSRGRNYGYTF.

J is TRBJ2-7 and V is TRBV14; possibly TRBD1 for D (6 bases). The CDR3 consists of 15 residues. The V end lost 2 bases, the J end lost 3 bases, and 14 bases lay between the germline ends. Germline-derived CDR1 and CDR2 are SGHDN and FVKESK. The CDR3 coding sequence is TGTGCCAGCAGCCAACTAAAGGGGGAAATCTACGAGCAGTACTTC. It yields the protein CASSQLKGEIYEQYF.

The chain is built from TRBV28 and TRBJ2-7; a possible D gene is TRBD2 (5 bases). From germline, CDR1 is MDHEN and CDR2 SYDVKM. Between the trimmed V and J ends, which lost 5 bases and 7 bases, there was a span of 15 bases. This CDR3 region has 13 residues. DNA of the CDR3: TGTGCCAGCAGTCCGTACTTAACGGGGGAGCAGTACTTC. Translation gives CASSPYLTGEQYF.

In its sample, this clone was seen once. V usage is TRBV7-2 and J usage is TRBJ1-1; 7 bases are shared with TRBD1. V trimming: 5 bases; J trimming: 1 base; junction bases outside the gene matches: 10. The germline gives CDR1 SGHTA, CDR2 FQGNSA. This CDR3 has 16 amino acids. This CDR3 is CASSLLRQGRNTEAFF. The CDR3 nucleotides are TGTGCCAGCAGCCTCCTTCGACAGGGACGGAACACTGAAGCTTTCTTT.

This clone was counted between two and nine times. The chain joins TRBV28 to TRBJ1-1, with 10 bases aligning to TRBD1. V was clipped by 6 bases and J by 5 bases; unmatched bases: 6. Germline loops: CDR1 MDHEN, CDR2 SYDVKM. This CDR3 has 14 amino acids. The CDR3 protein is CASRPDRGRTEAFF. Written as DNA, the CDR3 is TGTGCCAGCAGACCTGACAGGGGGCGTACTGAAGCTTTCTTT.

There are a few counts of this clone. V and J are TRBV19 and TRBJ2-1, with TRBD2 matching 15 bases. The V and J ends lost 5 bases and 10 bases, in that order; junction bases with no gene match: 9. CDR1 and CDR2 from the germline V gene are LNHDA and SQIVND (reference sequence). The CDR3 has 16 amino acids. The CDR3 sequence is CASSAWTSGRAREQFF. CDR3 sequence (DNA): TGTGCCAGTAGTGCCTGGACTAGCGGGAGGGCAAGGGAGCAGTTCTTC.

The count of this clone is one. This chain uses TRBV4-1 with TRBJ2-4; weak D call: TRBD1 (5 bases). Trimming left V 1 base short and J 9 bases short, with 7 bases between. Germline values: CDR1 MGHRA, CDR2 YSYEKL. CDR3 length: 12 amino acids. The DNA of the CDR3 is TGCGCCAGCAGCCAAGGACAGAGCATTCAGTACTTC. This translates into CASSQGQSIQYF.